The T cell receptor beta chain under discussion was sequenced for a study of beta chain features in type 1 diabetes. Regarding the study as a whole: In all four CD4+ subsets, TCRB CDR3 length was significantly, moderately reduced in type 1 diabetes. Junctions at VDJ sites from type 1 diabetes patients had fewer insertions and more deletions.

With respect to this clone: Its antigen is unknown.

Germline-derived CDR1 and CDR2 are MGHRA and YSYEKL. The CDR3 consists of 15 residues. The V end lost 6 bases, the J end lost 10 bases, and 19 bases lay between the germline ends. Expressed TCRB transcripts were sequenced, since all the RNA that had been isolated was reverse transcribed. The method was immunoSEQ multiplex PCR; TCRdb's version includes in-frame clones alone and lacks a portion of them. The sample yields 120,000 to 150,000 clones, 10% to 15% seen once. Sequencing used central memory CD4+ T cells from blood. The sequence came from a young man with type 1 diabetes. V gene TRBV4-1 combines with J gene TRBJ1-6; tentative D call: TRBD1 (5 bases). In DNA form, the CDR3 reads TGCGCCAGCAGTCTCGTACGGGGTGAGGGGTCACCCCTCCACTTT. Translated: CASSLVRGEGSPLHF.